Below are 30 T cell receptor beta chains sequenced from a single sample in a study of technical replicates of blood from several donors (dated by TCRdb to about 2017). Libraries came from the immunoSEQ multiplex PCR assay. TCRdb obtained this table from immuneACCESS and retained in-frame rearrangements with V and J assigned. These tables miss some clones; where compared with another copy, unresolved V genes account for less than half of the shortfall, and the remainder is unexplained. A total of tens of thousands of clones appear in this sample, more than 75% of them only once. The leading ten clones occupy approximately 4.5% of the sample. The material sequenced was PBMCs. The receptors come from a human donor in good health. Some clones in this sample may be carry-over from other donors' samples.

This clone was found once. This chain connects TRBV5-1 to TRBJ2-2; D gene unclear. The CDR3 runs to 13 residues. The germline V and J ends were trimmed by 1 base and 4 bases, with 5 bases remaining between them. Germline loops: CDR1 SGHRS, CDR2 YFSETQ. The CDR3 bases are TGCGCCAGCAGCTTGTCGGTCACCGGGGAGCTGTTTTTT. It specifies CASSLSVTGELFF.

This sequence joins TRBV6-5 and TRBJ2-1; 8 nucleotides align to TRBD2. The CDR3 is 15 amino acids. Germline values: CDR1 MNHEY, CDR2 SVGAGI. J lost 7 bases, V lost 7 bases, and 12 bases had no gene match. In DNA form, the CDR3 reads TGTGCCAGCACTTTTTTGGGAAGCGGGAGTAATGAGCAGTTCTTC. It codes for CASTFLGSGSNEQFF.

This chain uses TRBV6-5 with TRBJ2-5, with 11 bases lining up with TRBD1. CDR3 length: 15 amino acids. V shed 8 bases, J shed 3 bases, and the junction held 8 bases outside the gene matches. Germline-derived CDR1 and CDR2 are MNHEY and SVGAGI. In DNA form, the CDR3 reads TGTGCCAGCGGACAGGGGGCGGGGGCGGAAGAGACCCAGTACTTC. Encoded protein: CASGQGAGAEETQYF.

V usage is TRBV7-9 and J usage is TRBJ2-6, with a weak D call TRBD2 (6 bases). Germline loops: CDR1 SEHNR, CDR2 FQNEAQ (reference sequence). The ends were cut back, 5 bases at V and 0 bases at J, with 14 bases in the middle. The CDR3 extends over 17 amino acids. The CDR3 is CASSQEAGLSGANVLTF. CDR3 nucleotides: TGTGCCAGCAGCCAGGAGGCGGGGCTCTCTGGGGCCAACGTCCTGACTTTC.

The chain is built from TRBV11-2 and TRBJ1-2; 8 nucleotides line up with TRBD1. V lost 4 bases and J lost 8; bases outside the gene matches: 6. This CDR3 spans 13 amino acids. Per germline, CDR1 SGHAT and CDR2 FQNNGV. CDR3 nucleotide sequence: TGTGCCAGCAGCTCGGACAGGGTAGGGGGCTACACCTTC. As protein: CASSSDRVGGYTF.

This clone was observed once. The chain has TRBV29-1 and TRBJ2-3; no reliable D call. The CDR3 is 13 residues long. Germline-derived CDR1 and CDR2 are SQVTM and ANQGSEA. V gave up 4 bases and J gave up 1 base, with 9 bases separating them. The CDR3 loop reads CSVGRQGTDTQYF. DNA for the CDR3: TGCAGCGTTGGTCGGCAGGGCACAGATACGCAGTATTTT.

V gene TRBV10-3 combines with J gene TRBJ2-5; the match to TRBD2 covers 9 bases. Losses at the gene ends were 0 bases for V and 4 bases for J; bases not matched to a gene: 6. The germline gives CDR1 ENHRY, CDR2 SYGVKD. The CDR3 has 16 residues. This chain's CDR3 is CAISESKRGVSETQYF. The DNA of the CDR3 is TGTGCCATCAGTGAGTCGAAGCGGGGGGTTTCAGAGACCCAGTACTTC.

The J gene is TRBJ2-7, the V gene TRBV11-3; maybe TRBD2 (5 bases). This CDR3 region has 14 residues. The germline CDR1 and CDR2 sequences are SGHNT and YENEEA. Deletions cut 8 bases from V and 0 bases from J, with 14 bases between. The CDR3 coding sequence is TGTGCCAGCGGAGAGGAGGAGAGCTCCTACGAGCAGTACTTC. Translation: CASGEEESSYEQYF.

The rearrangement uses TRBV4-2 and TRBJ1-2; no clear D gene. Trimming cost V 1 base and J 0 bases, with 6 bases left between them. This CDR3 region has 14 residues. The V gene's germline CDR1 is LGHNA and CDR2 YNFKEQ. The CDR3 DNA reads as TGTGCCAGCAGCCAAGGGTACTCTAACTATGGCTACACCTTC. Encoded protein: CASSQGYSNYGYTF.

The table lists this clone with a count of one. The chain couples TRBV4-2 to TRBJ2-3, with D unresolved. The CDR3 spans 15 residues. Trimming removed 0 bases from V and 0 bases from J, with 7 bases in between. CDR1 LGHNA and CDR2 YNFKEQ come from the germline V gene. CDR3 nucleotides: TGTGCCAGCAGCCAAGATATAACTAGCACAGATACGCAGTATTTT. Translating gives CASSQDITSTDTQYF.

This chain joins TRBV2 and TRBJ2-1; the D gene is possibly TRBD1 (6 bases). Germline V gene lookup returns CDR1 SNHLY and CDR2 FYNNEI. Trimming took off 6 bases at V and 4 bases at J, with 13 bases between the two ends. The CDR3 is 14 residues long. Here the CDR3 reads CASRKDSVYNEQFF. Here the CDR3 DNA reads TGTGCCAGCAGGAAGGACAGCGTTTACAATGAGCAGTTCTTC.

The CDR3 sequence: CASSQVGRLGYEQYF. In DNA form, the CDR3 reads TGCGCCAGCAGCCAAGTAGGGAGACTAGGCTACGAGCAGTACTTC. The V and J genes are TRBV4-1 and TRBJ2-7; perhaps TRBD2 as D (6 bases). Trimming shortened V by 1 base and J by 3 bases, and 13 bases separated the two germline ends. The CDR3 is made up of 15 amino acids. The germline V gene has CDR1 MGHRA and CDR2 YSYEKL.

This clone was detected only a few times. V and J are TRBV27 and TRBJ2-3, with D maybe TRBD2 (5 bases). CDR3 length equals 15 residues. Trimming shortened V by 10 bases and J by 6 bases, and 23 bases separated the two germline ends. Germline V gene sequence: CDR1 MNHEY, CDR2 SMNVEV (reference sequence). CDR3 region: CATAGQIRNSDTQYF. The DNA for the CDR3 is TGTGCCACCGCGGGCCAGATCCGTAACTCCGATACGCAGTATTTT.

V gene TRBV2 combines with J gene TRBJ1-2; D unclear. The CDR3 runs to 15 residues. V was trimmed by 3 bases and J by 0 bases, leaving 11 bases between them. CDR1 and CDR2 from the germline V gene are SNHLY and FYNNEI. CDR3 sequence: CASSDKRVTNYGYTF. Here the CDR3 DNA reads TGTGCCAGCAGTGACAAGAGAGTAACTAACTATGGCTACACCTTC.

V usage is TRBV7-9 and J usage is TRBJ2-3, with D perhaps matching TRBD2 (5 bases). V lost 6 bases, J lost 6 bases, and 13 bases lay in between. Per germline, CDR1 SEHNR and CDR2 FQNEAQ (reference sequence). This CDR3 is built from 13 residues. The CDR3 coding sequence is TGTGCCAGCAGGGGGTCCCCGGGGGATACGCAGTATTTT. Protein product: CASRGSPGDTQYF.

V is TRBV4-1 and J is TRBJ1-2, with 7 nucleotides matching TRBD1. There are 16 residues in the CDR3. Trimming cost V 1 base and J 4 bases; bases outside gene matches: 9. Germline CDR1 reads MGHRA; CDR2 reads YSYEKL. This chain's CDR3 is CASSQVGGQILYGYTF. In DNA, the CDR3 is TGCGCCAGCAGCCAAGTAGGGGGACAGATTCTCTATGGCTACACCTTC.

The V and J genes are TRBV15 and TRBJ2-5; D gene unclear. Germline-derived CDR1 and CDR2 are LNHNV and YYDKDF (reference sequence). The CDR3 extends over 12 amino acids. With 2 bases removed from V and 5 bases from J, the gap between germline ends came to 6 bases. CDR3 protein: CATSRSSETQYF. CDR3 nucleotide sequence: TGTGCCACCAGCAGAAGTAGTGAGACCCAGTACTTC.

The J gene is TRBJ2-1, the V gene TRBV11-2; 11 bases are a match to TRBD2. After removal of 6 bases from V and 7 bases from J, the junction contained 8 bases not matched to a gene. Germline CDR1 is SGHAT and CDR2 is FQNNGV. This CDR3 spans 15 amino acids. The CDR3 loop is CASRKPGLAGNEQFF. DNA for the CDR3: TGTGCCAGCAGAAAACCAGGACTAGCGGGTAATGAGCAGTTCTTC.

V is TRBV19 and J is TRBJ1-1; D is ambiguous. This CDR3 spans 14 amino acids. Trimming cost V 5 bases and J 1 base, with 11 bases left between them. Germline values: CDR1 LNHDA, CDR2 SQIVND (reference sequence). CDR3 residues: CASSDVGRNTEAFF. The CDR3 nucleotides are TGTGCCAGTAGTGACGTGGGGAGGAACACTGAAGCTTTCTTT.

This rearrangement joins TRBV7-2 to TRBJ1-5, with D hard to call. The CDR3 contains 13 residues. The V and J ends lost 0 bases and 4 bases respectively, with 4 bases between them. In germline, CDR1 is SGHTA, CDR2 FQGNSA. The CDR3 region is CASSLAPNQPQHF. The CDR3 nucleotides read TGTGCCAGCAGCTTAGCCCCTAATCAGCCCCAGCATTTT.

V is TRBV6-5 and J is TRBJ2-3; 7 nucleotides agree with TRBD2. The CDR3 length is 14 residues. Germline CDR1 MNHEY, CDR2 SVGAGI. Unmatched junction bases numbered 7, after V lost 8 bases and J lost 2 bases. The CDR3 coding sequence is TGTGCCAGCGGGGACCGGGGGGACACAGATACGCAGTATTTT. Translating gives CASGDRGDTDTQYF.

The gene calls are TRBV7-2 and TRBJ2-1; 9 nucleotides line up with TRBD2. V trimming: 1 base; J trimming: 9 bases; junction bases outside the gene matches: 7. From germline, CDR1 is SGHTA and CDR2 FQGNSA. The CDR3 extends over 15 amino acids. The CDR3: CASSLELRGGSEQFF. CDR3 nucleotide sequence: TGTGCCAGCAGCTTAGAGTTGCGGGGGGGCTCTGAGCAGTTCTTC. The full variable domain, in which reference TRBV7-2 and TRBJ2-1 provide the parts outside the CDR3, is GAGVSQSPSNKVTEKGKDVELRCDPISGHTALYWYRQSLGQGLEFLIYFQGNSAPDKSGLPSDRFSAERTGGSVSTLTIQRTQQEDSAVYLCASSLELRGGSEQFFGPGTRLTVL.

This clone has just one count. The J gene is TRBJ2-6, the V gene TRBV5-5, with TRBD1 matching over 9 bases. The CDR3 is 17 amino acids. Germline V gene sequence: CDR1 SGHKS, CDR2 YYEKEE (reference sequence). The ends lost 10 bases at V and 1 base at J; junction bases unmatched: 12. For the CDR3, the DNA is TGTGCCGGCTCACCGGGACAGGGTCTTTCTGGGGCCAACGTCCTGACTTTC. This gives the protein CAGSPGQGLSGANVLTF.

The chain has TRBV5-5 and TRBJ2-7; 7 positions match TRBD1. In germline, CDR1 is SGHKS, CDR2 YYEKEE (reference sequence). With 0 bases clipped from V and 4 bases from J, the junction kept 10 bases outside the gene matches. This CDR3 comprises 16 residues. In nucleotides, the CDR3 is TGTGCCAGCAGCTTGGGGCCGAACAGGGGCTTATACGAGCAGTACTTC. It is translated as CASSLGPNRGLYEQYF.

V is TRBV11-2 and J is TRBJ2-2; 14 bases agree with TRBD2. The CDR3 loop spans 19 amino acids. Germline loops: CDR1 SGHAT, CDR2 FQNNGV. The V gene end was trimmed by 5 bases and the J gene end by 7 bases; junction bases not matched to a gene: 15. This CDR3 reads CASSGSFGLAGGHDGELFF. The CDR3 coding sequence is TGTGCCAGCAGCGGAAGCTTCGGACTAGCGGGGGGCCATGACGGGGAGCTGTTTTTT. The whole variable domain, filled in from reference TRBV11-2 and TRBJ2-2, reads EAGVAQSPRYKIIEKRQSVAFWCNPISGHATLYWYQQILGQGPKLLIQFQNNGVVDDSQLPKDRFSAERLKGVDSTLKIQPAKLEDSAVYLCASSGSFGLAGGHDGELFFGEGSRLTVL.

The chain is built from TRBV10-3 and TRBJ2-7; 9 nucleotides agree with TRBD2. Trimming took 7 bases from V and 3 from J; bases not matched to a gene: 7. This CDR3 spans 14 amino acids. Germline V CDR1 and CDR2: ENHRY, SYGVKD. CDR3 bases: TGTGCCATCAAGGGGCGGGAGGGAAACTACGAGCAGTACTTC. Its translation: CAIKGREGNYEQYF.

This chain joins TRBV4-1 and TRBJ2-1; 12 bases map to TRBD2. CDR3 size: 19 residues. V lost 0 bases, J lost 4 bases, and 10 bases stayed unmatched. Germline V gene sequence: CDR1 MGHRA, CDR2 YSYEKL. In DNA form, the CDR3 reads TGCGCCAGCAGCCAAGATAGGCTAGCGGGGGGGCGAAGGTACAATGAGCAGTTCTTC. Translating it yields CASSQDRLAGGRRYNEQFF.

This sequence joins TRBV7-8 and TRBJ1-1, with D uncertain. From germline, CDR1 is SGHVS and CDR2 FQNEAQ. This CDR3 region has 13 residues. Trimming took 2 bases from V and 1 from J, leaving 5 bases between them. The CDR3 region has the DNA TGTGCCAGCAGCTTAAGACAGAACACTGAAGCTTTCTTT. Amino acids: CASSLRQNTEAFF.

The chain uses TRBV2 and TRBJ1-2; D is perhaps TRBD1 (5 bases). Trimming left V 2 bases short and J 4 bases short, with 11 bases between. Germline CDR1 and CDR2: SNHLY and FYNNEI. This CDR3 contains 14 residues. The CDR3 reads CASSESRAPYGYTF. The CDR3 nucleotides are TGTGCCAGCAGTGAATCCAGGGCCCCCTATGGCTACACCTTC.

The chain links TRBV12-5 to TRBJ2-7; 8 bases map to TRBD1. The CDR3 is 15 amino acids. Losses at the gene ends were 0 bases for V and 7 bases for J; bases not matched to a gene: 8. Germline assignment: CDR1 LGHNT and CDR2 FRNRAP. The CDR3 here is CASGLVGRGRGEQYF. The CDR3 DNA is TGTGCTAGTGGTTTGGTAGGCAGGGGGCGAGGGGAGCAGTACTTC.